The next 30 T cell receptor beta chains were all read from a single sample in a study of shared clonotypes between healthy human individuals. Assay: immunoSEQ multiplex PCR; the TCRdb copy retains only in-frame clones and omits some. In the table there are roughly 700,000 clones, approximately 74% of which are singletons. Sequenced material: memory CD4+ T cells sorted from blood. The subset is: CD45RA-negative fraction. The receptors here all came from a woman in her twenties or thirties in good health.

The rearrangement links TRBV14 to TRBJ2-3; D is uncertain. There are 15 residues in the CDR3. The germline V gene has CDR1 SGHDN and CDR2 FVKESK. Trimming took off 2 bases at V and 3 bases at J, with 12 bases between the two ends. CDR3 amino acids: CASSQLSGRTDTQYF. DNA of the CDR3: TGTGCCAGCAGCCAATTGTCTGGAAGGACAGATACGCAGTATTTT.

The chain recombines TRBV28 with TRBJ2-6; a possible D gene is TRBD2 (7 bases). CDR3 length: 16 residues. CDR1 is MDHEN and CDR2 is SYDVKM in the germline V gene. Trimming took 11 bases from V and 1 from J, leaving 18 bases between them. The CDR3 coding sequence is TGTGCCTGTGCAACGGGGGGACAATCTGGGGCCAACGTCCTGACTTTC. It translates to CACATGGQSGANVLTF.

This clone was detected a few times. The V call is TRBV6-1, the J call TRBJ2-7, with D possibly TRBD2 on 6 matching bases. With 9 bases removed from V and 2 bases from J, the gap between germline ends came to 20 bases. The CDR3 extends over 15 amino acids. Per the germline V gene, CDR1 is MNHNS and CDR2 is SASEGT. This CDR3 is CASFIDGGVPYEQYF. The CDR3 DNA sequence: TGTGCCAGTTTCATCGACGGAGGGGTGCCCTACGAGCAGTACTTC.

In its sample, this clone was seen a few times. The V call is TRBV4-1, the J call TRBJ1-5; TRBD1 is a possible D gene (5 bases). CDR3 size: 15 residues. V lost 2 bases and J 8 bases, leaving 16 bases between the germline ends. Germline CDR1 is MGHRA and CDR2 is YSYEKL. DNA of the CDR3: TGCGCCAGCAGCCAATCCGGGACCTTAGGGGAGCCCCAGCATTTT. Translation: CASSQSGTLGEPQHF.

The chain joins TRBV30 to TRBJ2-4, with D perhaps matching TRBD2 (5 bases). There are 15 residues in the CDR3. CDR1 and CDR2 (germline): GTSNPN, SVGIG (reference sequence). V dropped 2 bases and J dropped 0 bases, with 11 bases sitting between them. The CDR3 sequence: CAWSSPGTAKNIQYF. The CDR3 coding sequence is TGTGCCTGGAGTTCACCGGGAACAGCCAAAAACATTCAGTACTTC.

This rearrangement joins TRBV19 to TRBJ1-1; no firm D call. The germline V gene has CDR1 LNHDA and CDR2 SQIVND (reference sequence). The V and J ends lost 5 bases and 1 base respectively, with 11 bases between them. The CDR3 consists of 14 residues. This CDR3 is CASSPWTANTEAFF. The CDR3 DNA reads TGTGCCAGTAGTCCCTGGACCGCGAACACTGAAGCTTTCTTT.

The CDR3 sequence: CSVATLPGGLASSGEQFF. The CDR3 DNA reads TGCAGCGTAGCCACCCTACCGGGGGGACTAGCCTCTTCGGGGGAGCAGTTCTTC. The V gene is TRBV29-1, the J gene TRBJ2-1, with 9 bases aligning to TRBD2. This CDR3 region has 18 residues. Germline CDR1 SQVTM, CDR2 ANQGSEA. The ends lost 6 bases at V and 10 bases at J; junction bases unmatched: 25.

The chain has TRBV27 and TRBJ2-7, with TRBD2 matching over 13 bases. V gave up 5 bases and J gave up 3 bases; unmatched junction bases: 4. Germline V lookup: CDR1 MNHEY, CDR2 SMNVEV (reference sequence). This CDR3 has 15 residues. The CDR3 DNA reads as TGTGCCAGCAGTCCTGGGACTAGCGGGATCTACGAGCAGTACTTC. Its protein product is CASSPGTSGIYEQYF.

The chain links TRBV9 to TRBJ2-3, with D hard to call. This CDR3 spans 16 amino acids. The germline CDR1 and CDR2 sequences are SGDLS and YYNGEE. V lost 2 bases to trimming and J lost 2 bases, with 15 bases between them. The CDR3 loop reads CASSVAFGGNTDTQYF. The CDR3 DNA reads TGTGCCAGCAGCGTTGCCTTTGGTGGGAACACAGATACGCAGTATTTT.

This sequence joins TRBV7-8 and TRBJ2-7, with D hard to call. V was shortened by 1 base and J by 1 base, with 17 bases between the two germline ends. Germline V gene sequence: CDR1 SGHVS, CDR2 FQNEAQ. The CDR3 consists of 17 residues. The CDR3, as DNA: TGTGCCAGCAGCTTAGTCATCGGCCCTTACCCTTCCTACGAGCAGTACTTC. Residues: CASSLVIGPYPSYEQYF.

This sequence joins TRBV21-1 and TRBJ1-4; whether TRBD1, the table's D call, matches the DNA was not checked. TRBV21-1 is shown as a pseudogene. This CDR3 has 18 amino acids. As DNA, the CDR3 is TGTGCCAGCAGCAAAGTGTCGGGACAGCGTACAACTAATGAAAAACTGTTTTTT. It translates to CASSKVSGQRTTNEKLFF.

CDR3 bases: TGTGCCAGCAGTTCCCGCGGTCGATTAGGAACAGATACGCAGTATTTT. Encoded protein: CASSSRGRLGTDTQYF. This rearrangement joins TRBV27 to TRBJ2-3; D is undetermined. V shed 4 bases and J shed 3 bases, with 17 bases lying between them. CDR3 length: 16 residues. Germline-derived CDR1 and CDR2 are MNHEY and SMNVEV (reference sequence).

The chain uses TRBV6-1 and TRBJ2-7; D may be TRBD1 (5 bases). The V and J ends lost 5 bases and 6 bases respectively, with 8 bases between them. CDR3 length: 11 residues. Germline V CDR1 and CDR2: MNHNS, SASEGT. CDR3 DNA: TGTGCCAGCAGTCAGGGTTCCGAGCAGTACTTC. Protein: CASSQGSEQYF.

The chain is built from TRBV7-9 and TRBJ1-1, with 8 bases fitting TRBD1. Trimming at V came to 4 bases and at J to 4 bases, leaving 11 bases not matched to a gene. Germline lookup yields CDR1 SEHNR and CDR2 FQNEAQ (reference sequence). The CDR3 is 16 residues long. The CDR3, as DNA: TGTGCCAGCAGCTCCAGGACAGGGCGTGGGGGCACTGAAGCTTTCTTT. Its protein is CASSSRTGRGGTEAFF.

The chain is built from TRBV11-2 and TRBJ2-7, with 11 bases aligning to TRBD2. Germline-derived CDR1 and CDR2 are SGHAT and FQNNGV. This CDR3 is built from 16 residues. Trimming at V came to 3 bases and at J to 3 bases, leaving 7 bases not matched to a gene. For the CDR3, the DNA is TGTGCCAGCAGCTTCTCTCGGACTAGCGGGTACTACGAGCAGTACTTC. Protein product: CASSFSRTSGYYEQYF.

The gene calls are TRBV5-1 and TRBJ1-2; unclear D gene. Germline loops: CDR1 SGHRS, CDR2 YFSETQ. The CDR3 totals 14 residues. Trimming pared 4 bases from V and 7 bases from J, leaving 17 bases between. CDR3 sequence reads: CASSPDSEVAGYTF. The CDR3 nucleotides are TGCGCCAGCAGCCCCGACTCGGAGGTCGCTGGCTACACCTTC.

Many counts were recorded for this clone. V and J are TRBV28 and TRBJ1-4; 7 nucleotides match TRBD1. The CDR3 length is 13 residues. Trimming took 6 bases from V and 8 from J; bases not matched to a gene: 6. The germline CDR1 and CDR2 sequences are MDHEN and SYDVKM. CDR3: CASSSTGREKLFF. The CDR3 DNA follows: TGTGCCAGCAGCTCGACAGGGCGGGAAAAACTGTTTTTT.

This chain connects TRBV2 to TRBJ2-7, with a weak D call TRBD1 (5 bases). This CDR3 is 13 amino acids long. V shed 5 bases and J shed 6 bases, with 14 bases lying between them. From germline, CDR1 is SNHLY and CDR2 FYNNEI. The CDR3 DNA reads TGTGCCAGCAGTCTAGGGGTAAAGGGCGAGCAGTACTTC. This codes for CASSLGVKGEQYF.

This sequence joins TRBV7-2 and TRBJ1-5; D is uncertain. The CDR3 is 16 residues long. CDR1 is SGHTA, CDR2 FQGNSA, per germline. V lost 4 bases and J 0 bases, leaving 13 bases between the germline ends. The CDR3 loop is CASSYLRVGSNQPQHF. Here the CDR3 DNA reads TGTGCCAGCAGCTATCTCCGGGTCGGTAGCAATCAGCCCCAGCATTTT.

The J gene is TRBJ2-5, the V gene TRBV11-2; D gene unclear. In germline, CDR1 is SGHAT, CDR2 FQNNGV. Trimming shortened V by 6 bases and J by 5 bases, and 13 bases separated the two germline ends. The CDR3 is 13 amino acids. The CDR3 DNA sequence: TGTGCCAGCAGAACAATCAGGATTGAGACCCAGTACTTC. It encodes CASRTIRIETQYF.

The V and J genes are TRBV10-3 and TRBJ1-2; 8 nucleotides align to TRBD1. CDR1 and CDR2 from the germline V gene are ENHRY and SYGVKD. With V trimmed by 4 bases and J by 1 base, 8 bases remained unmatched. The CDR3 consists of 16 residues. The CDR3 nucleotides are TGTGCCATCAGTGGGTCAGGACAGGGCCTTAACTATGGCTACACCTTC. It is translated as CAISGSGQGLNYGYTF.

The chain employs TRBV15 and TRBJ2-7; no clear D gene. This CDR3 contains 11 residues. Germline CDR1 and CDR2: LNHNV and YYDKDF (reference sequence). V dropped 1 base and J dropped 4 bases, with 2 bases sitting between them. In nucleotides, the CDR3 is TGTGCCACCAGCAGAGGATACGAGCAGTACTTC. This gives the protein CATSRGYEQYF.

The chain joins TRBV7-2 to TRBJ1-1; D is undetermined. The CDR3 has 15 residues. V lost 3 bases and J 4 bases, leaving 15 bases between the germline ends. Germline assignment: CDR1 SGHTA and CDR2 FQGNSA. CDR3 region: CASSFGDYSSTEAFF. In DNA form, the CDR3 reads TGTGCCAGCAGCTTCGGTGACTACTCGTCCACTGAAGCTTTCTTT. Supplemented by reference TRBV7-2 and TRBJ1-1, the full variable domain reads GAGVSQSPSNKVTEKGKDVELRCDPISGHTALYWYRQSLGQGLEFLIYFQGNSAPDKSGLPSDRFSAERTGGSVSTLTIQRTQQEDSAVYLCASSFGDYSSTEAFFGQGTRLTVV.

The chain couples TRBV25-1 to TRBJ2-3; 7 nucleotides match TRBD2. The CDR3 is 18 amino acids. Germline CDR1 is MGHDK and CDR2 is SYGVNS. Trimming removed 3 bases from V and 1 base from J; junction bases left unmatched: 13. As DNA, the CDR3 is TGTGCCAGCAGTGAGCGGGAGTCTCCCCCAAGCGGCACAGATACGCAGTATTTT. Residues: CASSERESPPSGTDTQYF.

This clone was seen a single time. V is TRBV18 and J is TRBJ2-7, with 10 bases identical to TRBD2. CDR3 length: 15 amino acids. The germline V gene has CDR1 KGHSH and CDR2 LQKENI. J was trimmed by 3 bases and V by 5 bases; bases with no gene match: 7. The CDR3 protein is CASSSFTSGIYEQYF. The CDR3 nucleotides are TGTGCCAGCTCATCGTTTACTAGCGGGATCTACGAGCAGTACTTC.

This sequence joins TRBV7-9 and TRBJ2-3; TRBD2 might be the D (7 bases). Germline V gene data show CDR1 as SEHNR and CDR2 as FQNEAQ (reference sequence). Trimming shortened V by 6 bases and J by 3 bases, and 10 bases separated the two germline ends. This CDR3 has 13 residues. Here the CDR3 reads CASRRGATDTQYF. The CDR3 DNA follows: TGTGCCAGCAGACGGGGGGCTACAGATACGCAGTATTTT.

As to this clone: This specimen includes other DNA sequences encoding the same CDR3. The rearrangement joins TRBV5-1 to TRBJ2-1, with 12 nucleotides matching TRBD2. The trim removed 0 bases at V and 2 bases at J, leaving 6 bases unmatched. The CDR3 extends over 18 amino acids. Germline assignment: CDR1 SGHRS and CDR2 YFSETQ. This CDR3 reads CASSLALAGGPPYNEQFF. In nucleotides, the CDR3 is TGCGCCAGCAGCTTGGCTCTAGCGGGAGGGCCCCCCTACAATGAGCAGTTCTTC.

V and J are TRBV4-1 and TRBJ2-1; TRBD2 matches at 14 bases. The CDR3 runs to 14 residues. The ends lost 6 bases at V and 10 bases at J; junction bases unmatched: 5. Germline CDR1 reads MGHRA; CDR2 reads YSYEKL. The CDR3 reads CASRTGLAGEEQFF. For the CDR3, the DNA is TGCGCCAGCAGGACGGGACTAGCGGGAGAGGAGCAGTTCTTC.

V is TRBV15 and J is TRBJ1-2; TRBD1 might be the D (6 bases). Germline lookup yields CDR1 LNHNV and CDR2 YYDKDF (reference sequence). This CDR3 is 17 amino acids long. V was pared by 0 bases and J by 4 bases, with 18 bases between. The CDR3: CATSREFWGEGGYGYTF. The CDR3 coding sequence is TGTGCCACCAGCAGAGAGTTCTGGGGGGAAGGGGGCTATGGCTACACCTTC.

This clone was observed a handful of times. DNA of the CDR3: TGTGCCAGAAGCTCGCCAGGGGGCGTCCATTCTGGAAACACCATATATTTT. Its protein product is CARSSPGGVHSGNTIYF. The chain couples TRBV5-3 to TRBJ1-3, with 8 positions matching TRBD1. TRBV5-3 is an open reading frame whose function is uncertain. The CDR3 runs 17 residues. V gave up 3 bases and J gave up 1 base; unmatched junction bases: 9.